The next 27 T cell receptor beta chains were all read from a single sample in a study of T cells in Graves' hyperthyroidism and ophthalmopathy. Amplified regions were TCR beta CDR3 sequences from RNA transcripts. A set of HTBI primers served as the primers for a first-round RT-PCR of the TCR CDR3. TCRdb independently ran MiXCR on the multiplex PCR reads; one entry per CDR3 protein. The table includes about half a million distinct CDR3 sequences, approximately 25% detected once. What was sequenced was blood. The receptor set was obtained from a woman aged 25 to 39 with Graves' ophthalmopathy.

This clonotype showed up many times. V is TRBV7-2 and J is TRBJ1-1; D gene unclear. Per germline, CDR1 SGHTA and CDR2 FQGNSA. This CDR3 spans 13 amino acids. V was shortened by 1 base and J by 11 bases, with 14 bases between the two germline ends. The CDR3: CASSLGEGPRAFF. The CDR3 coding sequence is TGTGCCAGCAGCTTAGGCGAGGGCCCGAGGGCTTTCTTT.

This clonotype came up many times. This chain connects TRBV18 to TRBJ1-2, with unresolved D. Between the trimmed V and J ends, which lost 0 bases and 4 bases, there was a span of 9 bases. Germline V CDR1 and CDR2: KGHSH, LQKENI. The CDR3 sequence is 14 residues long. Written as DNA, the CDR3 is TGTGCCAGCTCACCACCTGGGAAACTCTATGGCTACACCTTC. Translation: CASSPPGKLYGYTF.

The sample holds many counts of this clonotype. The chain recombines TRBV6-2 or TRBV6-3 with TRBJ1-2; 8 nucleotides match TRBD1. Per the germline V gene, CDR1 is MNHEY and CDR2 is SVGEGT. This CDR3 contains 14 residues. The junction had 6 bases not matched to a gene; V was cut back by 6 bases and J by 3 bases. CDR3 region: CASSPGQVHYGYTF. CDR3 nucleotide sequence: TGTGCCAGCAGCCCGGGACAGGTACACTATGGCTACACCTTC.

Only a few counts were recorded for this clonotype. This sequence joins TRBV6-5 and TRBJ1-2; no reliable D call. This CDR3 has 16 amino acids. Germline values: CDR1 MNHEY, CDR2 SVGAGI. The V end lost 0 bases, the J end lost 2 bases, and 13 bases lay between the germline ends. CDR3 DNA sequence: TGTGCCAGCAGTTACTCACGGCTCGGGGAAAACTATGGCTACACCTTC. Amino acids: CASSYSRLGENYGYTF.

This clonotype was found many times. V is TRBV20-1 and J is TRBJ2-7, with 9 bases that match TRBD1. V shed 3 bases and J 2 bases; nucleotides not matched to a gene: 5. The germline CDR1 and CDR2 sequences are DFQATT and SNEGSKA (reference sequence). The CDR3 contains 14 residues. The DNA of the CDR3 is TGCAGTGCTAGGACGGACAGGGGAACCTACGAGCAGTACTTC. Amino acid sequence: CSARTDRGTYEQYF.

The rearrangement links TRBV4-1 to TRBJ2-7, with a possible D match to TRBD1 (5 bases). The CDR3 has 15 residues. The V gene's germline CDR1 is MGHRA and CDR2 YSYEKL. Trimming stripped 2 bases from V and 0 bases from J, with 11 bases between. The CDR3 region has the DNA TGCGCCAGCAGCCAACCCACAGGAACCTCCTACGAGCAGTACTTC. It translates to CASSQPTGTSYEQYF.

This clonotype was picked up many times. The chain joins TRBV29-1 to TRBJ2-7, with D possibly being TRBD1 (5 bases). There are 16 residues in the CDR3. Germline V lookup: CDR1 SQVTM, CDR2 ANQGSEA. V shed 2 bases and J shed 0 bases, with 17 bases lying between them. DNA of the CDR3: TGCAGCGTTGAAAAACTCGAGACAGCGAGCTCCTACGAGCAGTACTTC. Amino acid sequence: CSVEKLETASSYEQYF.

This chain connects TRBV10-3 to TRBJ1-1, with D maybe TRBD1 (5 bases). From germline, CDR1 is ENHRY and CDR2 SYGVKD. V lost 2 bases and J lost 0, with 10 bases in between. The CDR3 is 15 residues long. Here the CDR3 DNA reads TGTGCCATCAGTGAGGCGGGACTCATGAACACTGAAGCTTTCTTT. It is translated as CAISEAGLMNTEAFF.

This clonotype has ten or more counts. V is TRBV12-3 or TRBV12-4 and J is TRBJ1-1, with D unresolved. V lost 1 base and J lost 1, with 10 bases in between. The CDR3 totals 15 residues. CDR3 in DNA: TGTGCCAGCAGTTTAGGAGATATCTGGAACACTGAAGCTTTCTTT. Protein: CASSLGDIWNTEAFF.

The rearrangement uses TRBV12-3 or TRBV12-4 and TRBJ2-6; TRBD1 agrees at 7 bases. CDR3 length equals 15 residues. V was pared by 4 bases and J by 1 base, with 1 base of the junction left unmatched. The CDR3 DNA reads as TGTGCCAGCAGTTGGACAGGTTCTGGGGCCAACGTCCTGACTTTC. Residues: CASSWTGSGANVLTF.

This clonotype was seen many times. This chain links TRBV11-2 with TRBJ2-5, with 9 bases fitting TRBD1. The germline gives CDR1 SGHAT, CDR2 FQNNGV. J was trimmed by 2 bases and V by 2 bases; bases with no gene match: 3. This CDR3 region has 15 residues. Here the CDR3 DNA reads TGTGCCAGCAGCTTATGGACAGGGGAACAAGAGACCCAGTACTTC. Its translation is CASSLWTGEQETQYF.

The gene calls are TRBV3-1 and TRBJ1-1; 7 bases are shared with TRBD1. Trimming cost V 10 bases and J 11 bases; bases outside gene matches: 19. CDR3 length equals 14 residues. The germline gives CDR1 LGHDT, CDR2 YNNKEL (reference sequence). The CDR3 DNA reads TGTGCCATCGGGGCAGGGGGTGAGCCGGGGACCGCTTTCTTT. Amino acids: CAIGAGGEPGTAFF. Based on the CDR3 plus reference TRBV3-1 and TRBJ1-1, the full variable domain is DTAVSQTPKYLVTQMGNDKSIKCEQNLGHDTMYWYKQDSKKFLKIMFSYNNKELIINETVPNRFSPKSPDKAHLNLHINSLELGDSAVYFCAIGAGGEPGTAFFGQGTRLTVV.

The chain uses TRBV20-1 and TRBJ2-4; D not resolved. The germline V gene has CDR1 DFQATT and CDR2 SNEGSKA (reference sequence). CDR3 length equals 12 residues. V lost 4 bases and J 3 bases, leaving 7 bases between the germline ends. The CDR3 nucleotides read TGCAGTGCTATGGGCAACAAAAACATTCAGTACTTC. Protein: CSAMGNKNIQYF.

This clonotype was recorded many times. The chain carries TRBV6-1 and TRBJ1-1, with D unresolved. Germline lookup yields CDR1 MNHNS and CDR2 SASEGT. V dropped 4 bases and J dropped 5 bases, with 11 bases sitting between them. The CDR3 has 13 amino acids. The CDR3 loop reads CASSVAIRTEAFF. DNA for the CDR3: TGTGCCAGCAGTGTAGCTATTAGGACTGAAGCTTTCTTT.

The chain couples TRBV7-9 to TRBJ1-1; TRBD1 is a possible D gene (5 bases). V dropped 1 base and J dropped 6 bases, with 12 bases sitting between them. Germline V gene data show CDR1 as SEHNR and CDR2 as FQNEAQ (reference sequence). The CDR3 sequence is 14 residues long. CDR3 bases: TGTGCCAGCAGCTTAGAGCAGGAGGGGCCTGAAGCTTTCTTT. Its protein is CASSLEQEGPEAFF.

This clonotype has a count of ten or more. The rearrangement uses TRBV10-3 and TRBJ1-2; D remains unclear. The CDR3 is made up of 12 amino acids. Trimming took 0 bases from V and 6 from J, leaving 5 bases between them. The V gene's germline CDR1 is ENHRY and CDR2 SYGVKD. The CDR3 DNA reads as TGTGCCATCAGTGAGTCGGCAGATGGCTACACCTTC. As protein: CAISESADGYTF.

The chain uses TRBV6-1 and TRBJ2-7; weak D call: TRBD2 (5 bases). This CDR3 is 13 amino acids long. Germline V CDR1 and CDR2: MNHNS, SASEGT. Trimming pared 4 bases from V and 7 bases from J, leaving 14 bases between. CDR3 loop: CASSAPGGEEQYF. The CDR3 coding sequence is TGTGCCAGCAGTGCCCCGGGTGGGGAGGAGCAGTACTTC.

The chain combines TRBV20-1 with TRBJ2-7; D gene ambiguous. The germline V gene has CDR1 DFQATT and CDR2 SNEGSKA (reference sequence). CDR3 length equals 12 residues. V dropped 6 bases and J dropped 4 bases, with 13 bases sitting between them. In DNA, the CDR3 is TGCAGTGCGAATGCCCGGGTTTACGAGCAGTACTTC. It codes for CSANARVYEQYF.

V is TRBV12-3 or TRBV12-4 and J is TRBJ1-1, with D unclear. This CDR3 is 12 amino acids long. Deletions cut 5 bases from V and 5 bases from J, with 9 bases between. As DNA, the CDR3 is TGTGCCAGCAGTGAAGGGCGGACTGAAGCTTTCTTT. It translates to CASSEGRTEAFF.

This clonotype has ten or more counts. The CDR3 DNA follows: TGCGCCAGCAGCCCGCAGGGGGCGGGAGGAAACACCATATATTTT. The encoded protein is CASSPQGAGGNTIYF. The chain combines TRBV4-3 with TRBJ1-3, with 8 bases identical to TRBD1. V gave up 4 bases and J gave up 4 bases; unmatched junction bases: 6. The CDR3 totals 15 residues. Germline V gives CDR1 LGHNA, CDR2 YSLEER.

Ten or more counts support this clonotype. The V and J genes are TRBV6-5 and TRBJ2-5; no firm D call. This CDR3 is 13 amino acids long. V lost 7 bases to trimming and J lost 5 bases, with 14 bases between them. CDR1 MNHEY and CDR2 SVGAGI come from the germline V gene. The CDR3 reads CASTHGEYETQYF. CDR3 DNA: TGTGCCAGCACGCATGGGGAATACGAGACCCAGTACTTC.

This clonotype was recorded at least ten times. The chain has TRBV2 and TRBJ1-1; tentatively, D is TRBD1 (6 bases). Trimming took off 6 bases at V and 5 bases at J, with 13 bases between the two ends. This CDR3 is built from 13 residues. Germline V gene data show CDR1 as SNHLY and CDR2 as FYNNEI. CDR3 residues: CASRPNRETEAFF. CDR3 DNA sequence: TGTGCCAGCAGACCAAACAGGGAAACTGAAGCTTTCTTT. Together with reference TRBV2 and TRBJ1-1, the CDR3 gives the full variable domain: EPEVTQTPSHQVTQMGQEVILRCVPISNHLYFYWYRQILGQKVEFLVSFYNNEISEKSEIFDDQFSVERPDGSNFTLKIRSTKLEDSAMYFCASRPNRETEAFFGQGTRLTVV.

This clonotype was recorded at least ten times. This sequence joins TRBV6-1 and TRBJ1-1; D unclear. The germline V gene encodes CDR1 MNHNS and CDR2 SASEGT. The CDR3 is made up of 15 amino acids. Trimming removed 4 bases from V and 2 bases from J, with 14 bases in between. CDR3 region: CASSASLSDNTEAFF. CDR3 in DNA: TGTGCCAGCAGTGCCAGCCTCAGTGATAACACTGAAGCTTTCTTT.

The J gene is TRBJ2-2, the V gene TRBV12-3 or TRBV12-4, with TRBD2 matching over 13 bases. Unmatched junction bases numbered 3, after V lost 4 bases and J lost 7 bases. This CDR3 is built from 15 residues. The CDR3 loop is CASSWTSGGGGELFF. The CDR3 DNA reads as TGTGCCAGCAGTTGGACTAGCGGGGGAGGCGGGGAGCTGTTTTTT.

The chain joins TRBV28 to TRBJ1-1; D is uncertain. The CDR3 extends over 12 amino acids. The germline V gene encodes CDR1 MDHEN and CDR2 SYDVKM. Trimming removed 8 bases from V and 10 bases from J, with 17 bases in between. The CDR3 DNA reads TGTGCCAGCGAGAGAGACGGGTACAGAGCTTTCTTT. Translation: CASERDGYRAFF.

The CDR3 reads CASRQTSGRAYEQYF. DNA of the CDR3: TGTGCCAGCAGACAAACTAGCGGGAGGGCCTACGAGCAGTACTTC. The V gene is TRBV27, the J gene TRBJ2-7; the match to TRBD2 covers 13 bases. This CDR3 comprises 15 residues. The germline gives CDR1 MNHEY, CDR2 SMNVEV (reference sequence). With V trimmed by 6 bases and J by 2 bases, 4 bases remained unmatched.

The sample holds a few counts of this clonotype. The chain joins TRBV19 to TRBJ1-2, with 9 bases that match TRBD1. The V gene end was trimmed by 5 bases and the J gene end by 6 bases; junction bases not matched to a gene: 13. Germline-derived CDR1 and CDR2 are LNHDA and SQIVND (reference sequence). The CDR3 sequence is 16 residues long. For the CDR3, the DNA is TGTGCCAGTAGTCCGGGACAGGGCAGAGTCCTCCATGGCTACACCTTC. This codes for CASSPGQGRVLHGYTF.